Listed here are 15 T cell receptor beta chains from one sample, sequenced in a study of T-cell memory formation after mild COVID-19. TCRdb re-called the 5' RACE reads through MiXCR, storing one row per CDR3 protein. The sample shows fewer than 500,000 distinct CDR3 sequences, around a quarter of them seen only once. The material sequenced was PBMCs or a T cell subset sorted from them (not recorded which). All receptors come from an adult woman who had mild COVID-19 (a few samples of this study predate the infection). Cell type and time point are not known.

This chain joins TRBV2 and TRBJ2-5, with 10 bases fitting TRBD2. Trimming removed 4 bases from V and 8 bases from J; junction bases left unmatched: 10. The CDR3 sequence is 15 residues long. Germline values: CDR1 SNHLY, CDR2 FYNNEI. The CDR3 sequence is CASSGWTSGSITQYF. The CDR3 nucleotides are TGTGCCAGCAGTGGGTGGACTAGCGGTTCAATTACCCAGTACTTC.

This clonotype was counted only a few times. The gene calls are TRBV7-9 and TRBJ1-1; D perhaps matches TRBD1 (6 bases). V was cut by 2 bases and J by 2 bases, with 9 bases left in between. The CDR3 extends over 14 amino acids. Germline V gives CDR1 SEHNR, CDR2 FQNEAQ (reference sequence). The CDR3 nucleotides read TGTGCCAGCAGCTTACCCAGGGGAAACACTGAAGCTTTCTTT. Amino acids: CASSLPRGNTEAFF.

The sample holds many counts of this clonotype. The chain uses TRBV7-8 and TRBJ2-1; 10 bases fit TRBD2. The CDR3 is 15 residues long. Germline assignment: CDR1 SGHVS and CDR2 FQNEAQ. J lost 10 bases, V lost 2 bases, and 8 bases had no gene match. The chain's CDR3 is CASSLSGRALGEQFF. Here the CDR3 DNA reads TGTGCCAGCAGCTTAAGCGGGAGGGCCCTAGGGGAGCAGTTCTTC.

In nucleotides, the CDR3 is TGTGCCAGCAGCCCTACAGGGATGGGGGAGACCCAGTACTTC. Translation: CASSPTGMGETQYF. The chain recombines TRBV5-4 with TRBJ2-5; D may be TRBD1 (6 bases). This CDR3 contains 14 residues. Germline V CDR1 and CDR2: SGHNT, YYREEE (reference sequence). V was shortened by 4 bases and J by 5 bases, with 15 bases between the two germline ends.

The chain joins TRBV11-1 to TRBJ2-5, with unresolved D. Per germline, CDR1 SGHAT and CDR2 FQDESV (reference sequence). The V end was cut by 3 bases, the J end by 5 bases, with 7 bases between. The CDR3 runs 12 residues. CDR3 amino acids: CASSFGTETQYF. CDR3 DNA: TGTGCCAGCAGCTTCGGAACGGAGACCCAGTACTTC.

The J gene is TRBJ2-1, the V gene TRBV4-2; a weak D match, TRBD2 (5 bases). Trimming removed 3 bases from V and 7 bases from J, with 13 bases in between. The V gene's germline CDR1 is LGHNA and CDR2 YNFKEQ. The CDR3 loop spans 14 amino acids. Here the CDR3 reads CASSQDLAVNEQFF. In DNA form, the CDR3 reads TGTGCCAGCAGCCAGGATCTAGCAGTTAATGAGCAGTTCTTC.

In its sample, this clonotype was seen a few times. The chain combines TRBV20-1 with TRBJ2-7, with 9 bases matching TRBD2. CDR3 length: 15 residues. The germline V gene encodes CDR1 DFQATT and CDR2 SNEGSKA (reference sequence). J gave up 2 bases and V 3 bases, and 8 bases lay outside the gene matches. The CDR3 sequence is CSARSLAGDPYEQYF. In DNA form, the CDR3 reads TGCAGTGCTAGGTCACTAGCGGGCGATCCCTACGAGCAGTACTTC.

This chain links TRBV7-9 with TRBJ1-6; 9 bases align to TRBD1. The CDR3 totals 15 residues. Germline values: CDR1 SEHNR, CDR2 FQNEAQ (reference sequence). With V trimmed by 5 bases and J by 5 bases, 4 bases remained unmatched. The CDR3 DNA sequence: TGTGCCAGCAGCCCACAGGGGGCAAATAATTCACCCCTCCACTTT. Its protein product is CASSPQGANNSPLHF.

This clonotype was detected only a few times. This sequence joins TRBV30 and TRBJ1-1; D call uncertain. CDR1 is GTSNPN, CDR2 SVGIG, per germline (reference sequence). This CDR3 has 12 residues. The V end was cut by 5 bases, the J end by 5 bases, with 12 bases between. The CDR3 DNA reads TGTGCCTGGTCTAACCGGGAAACTGAAGCTTTCTTT. Translating it yields CAWSNRETEAFF.

This clonotype came up a few times. The V and J genes are TRBV5-6 and TRBJ2-3; the D is unclear. V was shortened by 2 bases and J by 3 bases, with 7 bases between the two germline ends. There are 13 residues in the CDR3. CDR1 is SGHDT, CDR2 YYEEEE, per germline. As DNA, the CDR3 is TGTGCCAGCAGCTTCAGGAAAACAGATACGCAGTATTTT. Residues: CASSFRKTDTQYF.

This clonotype occurred a few times. The chain employs TRBV11-2 and TRBJ2-3, with 7 bases lining up with TRBD1. Germline CDR1 SGHAT, CDR2 FQNNGV. V lost 1 base, J lost 2 bases, and 12 bases stayed unmatched. This CDR3 spans 18 amino acids. CDR3 sequence: CASSLGVDRARYTDTQYF. DNA for the CDR3: TGTGCCAGCAGCTTAGGGGTTGACAGGGCACGGTACACAGATACGCAGTATTTT.

The rearrangement links TRBV20-1 to TRBJ1-1; perhaps TRBD1 as D (6 bases). Looked up from germline, CDR1 is DFQATT and CDR2 is SNEGSKA (reference sequence). The CDR3 spans 9 residues. The chain's CDR3 is CKQGTEAFF. As DNA, the CDR3 is TGCAAGCAGGGGACTGAAGCTTTCTTT.

This clonotype was seen only a few times. The chain employs TRBV7-6 and TRBJ2-1; maybe TRBD2 (5 bases). The V end was cut by 1 base, the J end by 4 bases, with 20 bases between. The germline CDR1 and CDR2 sequences are SGHVS and FNYEAQ. There are 18 residues in the CDR3. Here the CDR3 DNA reads TGTGCCAGCAGCTTAGAAGTTTCCGGCGGGTCTTTATACAATGAGCAGTTCTTC. It specifies CASSLEVSGGSLYNEQFF.

This chain links TRBV25-1 with TRBJ2-7, with 7 bases lining up with TRBD2. This CDR3 region has 19 residues. Trimming took 1 base from V and 2 from J; bases not matched to a gene: 17. CDR1 MGHDK and CDR2 SYGVNS come from the germline V gene. CDR3 in amino acids: CASSEWKLGREDLAYEQYF. CDR3 sequence (DNA): TGTGCCAGCAGTGAATGGAAGTTAGGACGGGAGGATTTAGCCTACGAGCAGTACTTC.

This clonotype came up a few times. The gene calls are TRBV24-1 and TRBJ2-3; D gene uncertain. Trimming removed 3 bases from V and 0 bases from J, with 3 bases in between. The CDR3 is 13 residues long. Looked up from germline, CDR1 is KGHDR and CDR2 is SFDVKD. The CDR3 DNA reads as TGTGCCACCAGTGATGGCAGCACAGATACGCAGTATTTT. Amino acids: CATSDGSTDTQYF.